This T cell receptor beta chain is drawn from a study of shared clonotypes between healthy human individuals. About the research overall: The study drew on a couple of women and a few men aged 18 to 49 as donors.

Study-wide results and limits: When naive CD4 clonotypes were compared across a few donors, around 5% were shared.

Germline V gene data show CDR1 as SGHAT and CDR2 as FQNNGV. Trimming pared 4 bases from V and 7 bases from J, leaving 11 bases between. The CDR3 extends over 13 amino acids. As for this clone: Its antigen remains unknown.

Assay used: immunoSEQ multiplex PCR; TCRdb lists only in-frame clones, some missing. The sample carries approximately 640,000 clones, roughly 78% recorded once. The rearrangement joins TRBV11-2 to TRBJ2-1; D ambiguous. The source is a woman in her twenties or thirties in good health. Sequencing input: memory CD4+ T cells sorted from blood. The sample's subset: CD45RA-negative fraction. CDR3 in DNA: TGTGCCAGCAGCTCCAAGACATTGAATGAGCAGTTCTTC. Translation gives CASSSKTLNEQFF.